This T cell receptor beta chain was found in a study of tumor-infiltrating lymphocytes in primary liver carcinoma. General study results and limits: Between tumor regions, pairs overlapped more than tumor-adjacent and tumor-blood pairs did.

The input was 400 to 500 ng total RNA; TCR beta cDNA was made from it with a constant-region primer. Library construction for TCR beta comprised three nested multiplex PCR rounds performed with slightly modified ARM-PCR. Rounds one and two of PCR, each of 10 cycles, were primed with TRBV1-TRBV30 forward primers and a C-beta reverse primer. TCRdb itself ran the multiplex PCR reads through MiXCR, one entry per CDR3 protein. Here the sample spans approximately 340,000 distinct CDR3 sequences, 65% being singletons. They got blood RNA out of unsorted whole blood and also pulled out germline DNA. V lost 7 bases and J lost 5, with 14 bases in between. This CDR3 is 13 amino acids long. The germline CDR1 and CDR2 sequences are MNHEY and SVGEGT. On this clonotype itself: Antigen: not known. This may be a read error, as it is one base from a much larger clone.

The gene calls are TRBV6-2 or TRBV6-3 and TRBJ2-5; TRBD2 is a possible D gene (6 bases). This TCR derives from a man aged 40-49 years with primary liver carcinoma and hepatitis B virus infection. The specimen was peripheral blood. CDR3 nucleotides: TGTGCCAGCAAGGAGACTAGGGTGGAGACCCAGTACTTC. Translating gives CASKETRVETQYF.